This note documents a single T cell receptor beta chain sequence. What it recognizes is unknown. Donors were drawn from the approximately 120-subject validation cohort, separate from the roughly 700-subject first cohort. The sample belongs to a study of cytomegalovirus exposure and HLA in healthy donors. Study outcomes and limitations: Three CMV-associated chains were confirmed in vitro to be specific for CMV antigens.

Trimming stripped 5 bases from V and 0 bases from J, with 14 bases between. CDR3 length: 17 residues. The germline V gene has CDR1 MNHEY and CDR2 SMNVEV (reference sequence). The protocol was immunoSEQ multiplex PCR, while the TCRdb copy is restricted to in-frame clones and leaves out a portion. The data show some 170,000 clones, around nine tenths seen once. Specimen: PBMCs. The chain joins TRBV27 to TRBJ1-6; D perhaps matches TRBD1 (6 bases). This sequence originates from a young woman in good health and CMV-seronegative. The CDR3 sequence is CASSPRTASSYNSPLHF. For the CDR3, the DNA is TGTGCCAGCAGTCCACGGACAGCGAGCTCCTATAATTCACCCCTCCACTTT.